The sequence of this T cell receptor (beta chain) was determined in a study of T-cell reconstitution after alpha-beta-depleted transplantation in children. V gave up 2 bases and J gave up 4 bases, with 21 bases separating them. CDR3 length equals 17 residues. Germline V gene data show CDR1 as SGHDT and CDR2 as YYEEEE. The TCRbeta library was prepared with unique molecular identifiers. Each CDR3 protein is one row after TCRdb ran MiXCR on the PCR reads. The sample yields around 450,000 distinct CDR3 sequences, approximately 41% seen once. The clonotype was recovered from a girl aged 2 to 10 with aplastic anemia, due to receive a stem cell transplant. The chain couples TRBV5-6 to TRBJ2-5; tentatively, D is TRBD1 or TRBD2 (6 bases each). The sample in question was PBMCs, obtained before TCRalphabeta/CD19-depleted stem cell transplant. The CDR3: CASSLVRSSGGGETQYF. For the CDR3, the DNA is TGTGCCAGCAGCTTAGTGCGGAGTAGCGGAGGGGGAGAGACCCAGTACTTC.